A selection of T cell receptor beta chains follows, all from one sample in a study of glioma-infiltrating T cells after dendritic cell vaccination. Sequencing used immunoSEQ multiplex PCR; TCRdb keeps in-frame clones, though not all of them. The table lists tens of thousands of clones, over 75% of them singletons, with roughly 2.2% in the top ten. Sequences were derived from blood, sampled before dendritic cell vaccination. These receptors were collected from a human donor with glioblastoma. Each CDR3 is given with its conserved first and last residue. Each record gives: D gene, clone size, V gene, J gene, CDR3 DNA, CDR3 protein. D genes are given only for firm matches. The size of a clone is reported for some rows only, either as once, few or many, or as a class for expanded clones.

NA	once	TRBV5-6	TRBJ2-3	TGTGCCAGCAGCTTGCGTCCAGATACGCAGTATTTT	CASSLRPDTQYF
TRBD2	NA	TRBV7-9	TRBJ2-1	TGTGCCAGCAGCCCCCGGGGAGGGGTAACTTACAATGAGCAGTTCTTC	CASSPRGGVTYNEQFF
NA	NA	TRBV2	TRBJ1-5	TGTGCCAGCAGTGAACCCCAGCGCATGCAGCCCCAGCATTTT	CASSEPQRMQPQHF
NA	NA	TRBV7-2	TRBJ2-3	TGTGCCAGCAGCTTGCCCCCGGGGGATACGCAGTATTTT	CASSLPPGDTQYF
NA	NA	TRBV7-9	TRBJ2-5	TGTGCCAGCAGCCCAGGGGAAGGGTACGAGACCCAGTACTTC	CASSPGEGYETQYF
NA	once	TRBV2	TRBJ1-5	TGTGCCAGCAGTGGGGTAGGGGGGGATCAGCCCCAGCATTTT	CASSGVGGDQPQHF
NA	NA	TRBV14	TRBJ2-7	TGTGCCAGCAGCCAAGAAATCGGCGAGCAGTACTTC	CASSQEIGEQYF
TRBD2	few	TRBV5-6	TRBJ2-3	TGTGCCAGCAGCTTGGGGACTAGCGGGAGCTCTTTAACGCAGTATTTT	CASSLGTSGSSLTQYF
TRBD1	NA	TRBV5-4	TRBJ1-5	TGTGCCAGCAGCTTGGGGACAGGAGTCAATCAGCCCCAGCATTTT	CASSLGTGVNQPQHF
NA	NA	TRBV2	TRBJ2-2	TGTGCCAGCAGACGGTCCTCGGACACCGGGGAGCTGTTTTTT	CASRRSSDTGELFF
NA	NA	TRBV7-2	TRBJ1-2	TGTGCCAGCAGCTTATATGGGGGGTATGGCTACACCTTC	CASSLYGGYGYTF
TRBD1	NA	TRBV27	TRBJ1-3	TGTGCCAGCGCGGACAGGAGCTCTGGAAACACCATATATTTT	CASADRSSGNTIYF
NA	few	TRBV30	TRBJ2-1	TGTGCCTGGAGTCCGGGTTACTACAATGAGCAGTTCTTC	CAWSPGYYNEQFF
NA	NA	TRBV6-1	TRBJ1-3	TGTGCCACTTTGACAGGCTCTGGAAACACCATATATTTT	CATLTGSGNTIYF
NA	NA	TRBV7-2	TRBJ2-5	TGTGCCAGCAGCTTAGGCAGGCGAGAGACCCAGTACTTC	CASSLGRRETQYF
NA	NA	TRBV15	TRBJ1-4	TGTGCCACCAGCAGAGATCGAGGCCCCAATGAAAAACTGTTTTTT	CATSRDRGPNEKLFF
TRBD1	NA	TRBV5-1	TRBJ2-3	TGCGCCAGCAGCTGGGGACAGAGCACAGATACGCAGTATTTT	CASSWGQSTDTQYF
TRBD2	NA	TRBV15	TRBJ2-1	TGTGCCACCAGCAGAGATAGCGGGACTTACAATGAGCAGTTCTTC	CATSRDSGTYNEQFF
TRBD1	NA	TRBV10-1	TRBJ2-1	TGCGCCAGCAGCCGCGGACAGGGTAGGGACAATGAGCAGTTCTTC	CASSRGQGRDNEQFF
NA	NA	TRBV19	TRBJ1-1	TGTGCCAGTAGTATAAGCCGAAGCACTGAAGCTTTCTTT	CASSISRSTEAFF
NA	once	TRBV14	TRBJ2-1	TGTGCCAGCAGCCAAGGTCATAGGGGCAATGAGCAGTTCTTC	CASSQGHRGNEQFF
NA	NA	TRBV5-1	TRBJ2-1	TGCGCCAGCAGCTTTCGGGCAGGGGTGAATGAGCAGTTCTTC	CASSFRAGVNEQFF
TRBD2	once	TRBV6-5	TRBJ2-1	TGTGCCAGCAGTTACTTAACTAGCGGGGGGAGGAATGAGCAGTTCTTC	CASSYLTSGGRNEQFF
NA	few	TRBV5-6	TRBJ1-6	TGTGCCAGCAGCTTTGGCAGGGGATTTGGGTCCTATAATTCACCCCTCCACTTT	CASSFGRGFGSYNSPLHF
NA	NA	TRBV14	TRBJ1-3	TGTGCCAGCAGCCAAGCCGGGGGGCCTAGAAACACCATATATTTT	CASSQAGGPRNTIYF
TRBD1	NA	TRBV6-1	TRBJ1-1	TGTGCCAGCAGGCCCCGACAGGGGGCTCGGGATGAAGCTTTCTTT	CASRPRQGARDEAFF
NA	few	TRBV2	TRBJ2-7	TGTGCCAGCAGTCCGTCAGGGTACGAGCAGTACTTC	CASSPSGYEQYF
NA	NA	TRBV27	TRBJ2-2	TGTGCCAGCAGCACCTGGGGACAAGAAAACACCGGGGAGCTGTTTTTT	CASSTWGQENTGELFF
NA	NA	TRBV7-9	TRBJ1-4	TGTGCCAGCAGCTTAGCCACCCGGAATGAAAAACTGTTTTTT	CASSLATRNEKLFF
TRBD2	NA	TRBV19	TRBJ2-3	TGTGCCAGTAGTAGGACCGGTAGCGGGAGGGCCGACTATTACACAGATACGCAGTATTTT	CASSRTGSGRADYYTDTQYF
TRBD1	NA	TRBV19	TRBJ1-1	TGTGCCAGTAAGCTTCGGACAGGGGATCTGGGCACTGAAGCTTTCTTT	CASKLRTGDLGTEAFF
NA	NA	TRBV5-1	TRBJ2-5	TGCGCCAGCAGCGGGGGGAGGGGGCAAGAGACCCAGTACTTC	CASSGGRGQETQYF
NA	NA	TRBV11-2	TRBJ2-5	TGTGCCAGCAGCCCCCGGAGGCCGGGAGAGACCCAGTACTTC	CASSPRRPGETQYF
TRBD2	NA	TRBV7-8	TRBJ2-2	TGTGCCAGCAGCTCCAGTAGGTCAGCGGGAGGAGGCACCGGGGAGCTGTTTTTT	CASSSSRSAGGGTGELFF
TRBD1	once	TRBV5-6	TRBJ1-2	TGTGCCAGCAGCTTTCGACGGACAGGGCCTAACTATGGCTACACCTTC	CASSFRRTGPNYGYTF
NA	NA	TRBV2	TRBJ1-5	TGTGCCAGCAGTGAAGTAGGGGCCCAGGGGCCCCAGCATTTT	CASSEVGAQGPQHF
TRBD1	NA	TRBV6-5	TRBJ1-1	TGTGCCAGCAGTTACTCTCGGACAGGGGACACTGAAGCTTTCTTT	CASSYSRTGDTEAFF
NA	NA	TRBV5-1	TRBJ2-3	TGCGCCAGCAGCTTATTCCGGGACATGGATAGCACAGATACGCAGTATTTT	CASSLFRDMDSTDTQYF
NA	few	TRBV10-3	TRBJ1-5	TGTGCCATCAGTAGACAGGTTAGTCAGCCCCAGCATTTT	CAISRQVSQPQHF
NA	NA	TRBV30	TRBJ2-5	TGTGCCTGGAGTTTACAGATCCAAGAGACCCAGTACTTC	CAWSLQIQETQYF
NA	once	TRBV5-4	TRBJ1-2	TGTGCCAGCAGCTTCAGGGTGGTTAAGGGGAAGGTCGCAGGCTACACCTTC	CASSFRVVKGKVAGYTF
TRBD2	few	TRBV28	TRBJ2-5	TGTGCCAGCAGTCTAGGACTAGCGGGAGGGCCGAAAGAGACCCAGTACTTC	CASSLGLAGGPKETQYF
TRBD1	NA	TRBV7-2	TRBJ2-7	TGTGCCACCGGACAGGGTTTCTACGAGCAGTACTTC	CATGQGFYEQYF
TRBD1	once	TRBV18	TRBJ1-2	TGTGCCAGCTCAGCACCGGGACAGCCCTATGGCTACACCTTC	CASSAPGQPYGYTF
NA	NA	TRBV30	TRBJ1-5	TGTGCCTGGAGTGTAGCGGGCATTTATCAGCCCCAGCATTTT	CAWSVAGIYQPQHF
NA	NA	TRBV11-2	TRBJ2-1	TGTGCCAGCAGCTCGACAGGTCACGAGCAGTTCTTC	CASSSTGHEQFF
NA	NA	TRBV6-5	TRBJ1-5	TGTGCCAGCAGTTTTAATCGGTTGGATCAGCCCCAGCATTTT	CASSFNRLDQPQHF
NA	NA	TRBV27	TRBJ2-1	TGTGCCAGCAGTTTCAGGTTAGCGGTAAATGAGCAGTTCTTC	CASSFRLAVNEQFF
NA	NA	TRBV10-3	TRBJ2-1	TGTGCCAGCACCCTGGGGGGGCAAAGTGAGCAGTTCTTC	CASTLGGQSEQFF
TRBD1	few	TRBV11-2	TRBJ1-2	TGTGCCAGCAGCCGTGAGGGGGCGCGTGGCTACACCTTC	CASSREGARGYTF